This T cell receptor (beta chain) was identified in a study of blood T cell repertoires in COVID-19. The method was immunoSEQ multiplex PCR; TCRdb's version includes in-frame clones alone and lacks a portion of them. This table has 190,000 or so clones, around 85% appearing once. The CDR3 consists of 17 residues. V was clipped by 0 bases and J by 2 bases, with 16 bases between them. Per the germline V gene, CDR1 is LGHNA and CDR2 is YSLEER. V usage is TRBV4-3 and J usage is TRBJ1-2; weak D call: TRBD1 (6 bases). The TCR sequence derives from a man between 60 and 70 years old with COVID-19, enrolled during active disease. The source material was peripheral blood. DNA of the CDR3: TGCGCCAGCAGCCAAGACCCGGCCGGACAGTTAAACTATGGCTACACCTTC. This translates into CASSQDPAGQLNYGYTF.